The T cell receptor beta chain under discussion was sequenced for a study of T cells in Graves' hyperthyroidism and ophthalmopathy (dated by TCRdb to between 2017 and 2020). For the wider study: Peripheral blood was collected at initial diagnosis, before any treatment. To identify TCR V-J signatures that set the groups apart, the researchers used a discovery cohort of more than 95 patients, made up of roughly 40 with Graves' ophthalmopathy and 57 with stable Graves' hyperthyroidism. Prospective prediction of ophthalmopathy was tested in an independent validation cohort of 18 to 20 hyperthyroidism patients and approximately 17 patients who later progressed to ophthalmopathy. The 80 to 100 discovery patients were randomly divided into training and test sets at a 7:3 ratio. The study also compared thyroid tissue and blood T-cell repertoires from roughly 6 Graves' hyperthyroidism patients. Once sampling was done, hyperthyroidism patients were given methimazole at a starting dose of 30 mg daily, whereas ophthalmopathy patients were given high-dose intravenous methylprednisolone. The paper reports TCR Vbeta CDR3 sequencing of approximately 130 peripheral blood samples: 40 or so ophthalmopathy, 75 to 80 hyperthyroidism and approximately 17 progressor patients.

Stable Graves' hyperthyroidism was defined as no progression to ophthalmopathy during 18 months of follow-up. Hyperthyroidism patients were newly diagnosed, with disease duration under 2 months, and aged 18 to 65 years. Patients with uncontrolled infections, other autoimmune diseases, pregnancy or lactation were excluded. Diagnoses were based on clinical symptoms, serum thyroxine and TRAb, thyroid ultrasound and orbital computed tomography. Ficoll-Paque density gradient centrifugation was used to isolate PBMCs from approximately 11 ml of fresh peripheral blood. Total RNA was extracted with Trizol reagent, and quality was checked on an Agilent 2100 Bioanalyzer. This clonotype was detected only a few times. Its recognized antigen is unknown. Within one base of it there is no much larger clone, and no base qualities were kept. Study-wide findings and limitations: Most expanded thyroid clonotypes (frequency above 0.001) were also detected in blood, a finding suggesting that blood repertoires may reflect thyroid immune responses. No statistical method was used to set the sample size in advance, and investigators knew the group allocation. During validation, the model predicted progression to ophthalmopathy a median of roughly six months ahead of onset, with almost 71% sensitivity and around 72% specificity. Ophthalmopathy was separated from stable hyperthyroidism by a 13 V-J signature model, with over 85% sensitivity and around 81% specificity obtained in cross-validation and 80%/75% obtained in testing.

The CDR3 starts with the cysteine, ends with the phenylalanine, and has 19 residues. CDR3 DNA only is kept here, 57 bases in frame from base 1. The germline V gene (reference sequence) yields LNHNV for CDR1 and YYDKDF for CDR2. V is trimmed back by 3 bases and J by 2 bases, and the junction contains 15 bases that no gene match accounts for. The TCR beta CDR3 regions were amplified from RNA transcripts. A first-round RT-PCR of the TCR CDR3 used the HTBI primer set with the Qiagen OneStep RT-PCR kit. Libraries were constructed in a second round of multiplex PCR, after which size selection and purification were carried out. Libraries were sequenced paired-end with 100 bp reads on an Illumina HiSeq2000. The authors processed their data as follows. SOAPnuke was used to process the raw data, removing reads that contained adapters or uncalled bases, had a mean Phred below 15, or lacked an exact match to the constant primer or identifier. COPE v1.2.5 was used to merge high-quality paired reads, and clonotypes were defined as unique nucleotide sequences. Clonotypes were aligned to IMGT TRBV, TRBD and TRBJ reference segments using MiTCR v1.1. The analysis was restricted to V-J combinations with a frequency above 0.0001, which together covered 99% to 99.2% of the repertoires. The TCS score was defined as the ratio of F50 (clonal expansion) to E x V (chaos), calculated using BLOSUM62-based TCRdist between CDR3 peptides within each V-J. Welch's t-statistics and random forest reduced 500 to 650 V-J features to 10 to 15, which were used in a naive Bayes classifier (R e1071). TCRdb trimmed public reads at Q25 via fastp, called clones via MiXCR and kept in-frame beta chains. Merged by CDR3 protein, the rows form single entries marked with the most common genes and DNA. TCRdb's processing, not the authors' own work, is the source of the V and J calls. Within this sample are over 550,000 distinct CDR3 sequences, with 16% of them counted one time only. The ten largest clones represent 15% to 20% of the sample.

The chain uses TRBV15 and TRBJ2-3, and TRBD1 matches 9 of the central bases. The sample taken for sequencing was blood. This TCR derives from a young woman with Graves' hyperthyroidism. The CDR3 sequence is CATSSNRDRVVGATDTQYF. The bases read TGTGCCACCAGCAGTAACCGGGACAGGGTGGTAGGGGCCACAGATACGCAGTATTTT.